This paragraph covers one TCR beta chain sequence. Antigen unknown. The data are from a study of cytomegalovirus exposure and HLA in healthy donors. On the study more broadly: Across 300 to 400 genotyped donors, 65% to 90% landed in the Caucasian-associated ancestry cluster. Notes on the study in general: Presence/absence analyses treated sequencing depth as roughly uniform across donors. A missense DCLRE1C variant was associated with V- and J-gene trimming of TCR beta chains in a later analysis, and an independent cohort replicated the association. Prediction of most subjects' HLA-A and HLA-B alleles by TCR beta sequences was reportedly accurate.

This PCR relied on a set of 60 Vbeta primers and 13 Jbeta primers. Measured with immunoSEQ multiplex PCR; TCRdb has only the in-frame clones, and not every one. The sample includes 90,000 to 120,000 clones, roughly 70% seen only once; the top ten take about 4.3%. Sequenced input: PBMCs. The sequence was obtained from a woman between 18 and 29 years old in good health and CMV-seropositive.

CDR3 sequence: CASSLGEDTYEQYF. The CDR3 nucleotides are TGTGCCAGCAGCTTGGGCGAGGACACCTACGAGCAGTACTTC. The V gene is TRBV5-6, the J gene TRBJ2-7; TRBD1 is a possible D gene (5 bases). CDR3 size: 14 residues. V gave up 0 bases and J gave up 2 bases, with 9 bases separating them. CDR1 is SGHDT and CDR2 is YYEEEE in the germline V gene.